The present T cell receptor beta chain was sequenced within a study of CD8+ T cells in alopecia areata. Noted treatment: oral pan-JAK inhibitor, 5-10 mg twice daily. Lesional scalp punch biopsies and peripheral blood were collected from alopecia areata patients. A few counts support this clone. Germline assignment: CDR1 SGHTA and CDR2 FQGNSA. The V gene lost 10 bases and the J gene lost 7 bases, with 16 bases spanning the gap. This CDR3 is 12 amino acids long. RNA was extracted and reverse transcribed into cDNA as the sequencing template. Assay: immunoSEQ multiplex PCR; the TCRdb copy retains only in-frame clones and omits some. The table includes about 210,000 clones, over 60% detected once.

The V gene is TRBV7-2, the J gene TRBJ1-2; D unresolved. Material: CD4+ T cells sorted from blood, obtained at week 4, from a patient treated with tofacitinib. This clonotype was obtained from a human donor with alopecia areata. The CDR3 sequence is CAKQPPSGGYTF. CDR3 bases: TGTGCCAAGCAGCCCCCCAGCGGTGGCTACACCTTC.